This T cell receptor (beta chain) was sequenced during a study of cytomegalovirus exposure and HLA in healthy donors. About this clone itself: Its target is unknown.

Study-wide results and caveats: Specificity of three CMV-associated chains for CMV antigens was verified in vitro. Further analysis, carried out later, found HLA-associated TCR beta chains more clonally expanded than equally common other chains.

This CDR3 spans 14 amino acids. Germline CDR1 is SEHNR and CDR2 is FQNEAQ (reference sequence). The ends lost 4 bases at V and 3 bases at J; junction bases unmatched: 5. The study ran its PCR with 60 Vbeta and 13 Jbeta primers. Data came from immunoSEQ multiplex PCR; TCRdb stores just in-frame clones and leaves some out. Of 85,000 to 120,000 clones in the sample, 60% to 80% were seen once. Sequenced material: PBMCs. This chain joins TRBV7-9 and TRBJ1-1; 7 nucleotides match TRBD1. The source of this sequence is a boy aged 5-17 years in good health and CMV-seronegative. The DNA for the CDR3 is TGTGCCAGCAGCTCAGGGGGATCGTACACTGAAGCTTTCTTT. Amino acid sequence: CASSSGGSYTEAFF. Full variable domain (missing parts from reference TRBV7-9 and TRBJ1-1): DTGVSQNPRHKITKRGQNVTFRCDPISEHNRLYWYRQTLGQGPEFLTYFQNEAQLEKSRLLSDRFSAERPKGSFSTLEIQRTEQGDSAMYLCASSSGGSYTEAFFGQGTRLTVV.